The T cell receptor beta chain described here comes from a study of cytomegalovirus exposure and HLA in healthy donors. General study findings and limits: The authors assumed roughly uniform sequencing depth across donors for presence/absence analyses. When analyzed later, a missense DCLRE1C variant was found to be linked to TCR beta V- and J-gene trimming.

PCR amplification relied on 60 Vbeta primers (plus 13 Jbeta primers). The repertoire was sequenced with immunoSEQ multiplex PCR; TCRdb's copy has only in-frame clones and lacks some. The sample yields about 190,000 clones, 79% seen once. As for this clone: Its antigen is not known.

CDR3 length: 14 residues. Germline CDR1 reads SGHAT; CDR2 reads FQNNGV. The ends lost 3 bases at V and 5 bases at J; junction bases unmatched: 6. Sequencing used PBMCs. This sequence joins TRBV11-2 and TRBJ1-1; 7 bases are shared with TRBD1. This sequence was found in a woman younger than 35 in good health and CMV-seronegative. DNA of the CDR3: TGTGCCAGCAGCTTTACGGCAGGGGGTACTGAAGCTTTCTTT. This translates into CASSFTAGGTEAFF.